Presented here are 9 T cell receptor beta chains from one specimen sequenced in a study of T cell responses to AZD1222 COVID-19 vaccine. Profiling relied on immunoSEQ multiplex PCR, and the TCRdb table lists in-frame clones only, not all of them. Of roughly 99,000 clones in the sample, 87% were seen once. The sequenced sample was peripheral blood, obtained 28 days after the second AZD1222 dose. Receptor source: an adult who received the AZD1222 COVID-19 vaccine.

This clone was recorded only once. The CDR3 loop is CASSLGSPLHF. The DNA for the CDR3 is TGTGCCAGCAGTTTGGGCTCACCCCTCCACTTT. The J gene is TRBJ1-6, the V gene TRBV28; unclear D gene. Germline assignment: CDR1 MDHEN and CDR2 SYDVKM. The V end was cut by 3 bases, the J end by 10 bases, with 4 bases between. This CDR3 has 11 residues. The full variable domain, with the rest looked up from reference TRBV28 and TRBJ1-6, is DVKVTQSSRYLVKRTGEKVFLECVQDMDHENMFWYRQDPGLGLRLIYFSYDVKMKEKGDIPEGYSVSREKKERFSLILESASTNQTSMYLCASSLGSPLHFGNGTRLTVT.

This clone was counted between two and nine times. This sequence joins TRBV19 and TRBJ1-2, with 9 bases matching TRBD1. The germline V gene encodes CDR1 LNHDA and CDR2 SQIVND (reference sequence). This CDR3 is built from 16 residues. V dropped 1 base and J dropped 0; count of bases not matched to a gene: 3. The CDR3: CASSIVGQGPNYGYTF. CDR3 DNA sequence: TGTGCCAGTAGTATAGTGGGACAGGGCCCTAACTATGGCTACACCTTC.

This chain links TRBV7-9 with TRBJ1-1; the D is unclear. This CDR3 comprises 14 residues. Deletions cut 7 bases from V and 1 base from J, with 13 bases between. Germline V lookup: CDR1 SEHNR, CDR2 FQNEAQ (reference sequence). CDR3 DNA sequence: TGTGCCAGCACCCCATCGGGAGGGAACACTGAAGCTTTCTTT. It encodes CASTPSGGNTEAFF.

The genes are TRBV6-5 and TRBJ1-5; tentatively, D is TRBD1 (6 bases). CDR1 and CDR2 from the germline V gene are MNHEY and SVGAGI. The CDR3 contains 13 residues. V dropped 5 bases and J dropped 6 bases, with 11 bases sitting between them. CDR3 bases: TGTGCCAGCAGTCGCGGGACACTTCAGCCCCAGCATTTT. It specifies CASSRGTLQPQHF.

The J gene is TRBJ2-7, the V gene TRBV6-2 or TRBV6-3; D is ambiguous. Trimming took 2 bases from V and 2 from J, leaving 13 bases between them. CDR3 length: 15 amino acids. Germline values: CDR1 MNHEY, CDR2 SVGEGT. The CDR3 coding sequence is TGTGCCAGCAGTTACGGGATACCTGCTACCTACGAGCAGTACTTC. This gives the protein CASSYGIPATYEQYF.

The chain employs TRBV5-5 and TRBJ1-2; 9 bases line up with TRBD1. Losses at the gene ends were 6 bases for V and 4 bases for J; bases not matched to a gene: 16. Germline CDR1 SGHKS, CDR2 YYEKEE (reference sequence). The CDR3 extends over 17 amino acids. CDR3: CASTPGDRARSGYGYTF. The CDR3 DNA reads as TGTGCCAGCACCCCTGGGGACAGGGCACGGTCGGGCTATGGCTACACCTTC.

The chain joins TRBV6-1 to TRBJ2-1; D unresolved. There are 12 residues in the CDR3. Deletions cut 0 bases from V and 14 bases from J, with 11 bases between. Germline assignment: CDR1 MNHNS and CDR2 SASEGT. The CDR3 DNA follows: TGTGCCAGCAGTGAAGCGCGGTTAAAGGAGTTCTTC. This codes for CASSEARLKEFF.

The rearrangement links TRBV28 to TRBJ2-7; maybe TRBD2 (6 bases). Trimming cost V 8 bases and J 1 base, with 15 bases left between them. The germline CDR1 and CDR2 sequences are MDHEN and SYDVKM. This CDR3 spans 14 amino acids. The CDR3 region has the DNA TGTGCCAGCCAAGGGACGGGAGCATCCTACGAGCAGTACTTC. Protein: CASQGTGASYEQYF.

The rearrangement uses TRBV24-1 and TRBJ1-2; no definite D call. This CDR3 region has 13 residues. V lost 4 bases, J lost 5 bases, and 10 bases lay in between. Per germline, CDR1 KGHDR and CDR2 SFDVKD. CDR3 in amino acids: CATSELSFYGYTF. CDR3 nucleotide sequence: TGTGCCACCAGTGAACTCTCCTTTTATGGCTACACCTTC.